This T cell receptor beta chain originates from a study of response to subunit inactivated influenza vaccine. TCRdb itself ran the RT-PCR reads through MiXCR, one entry per CDR3 protein. The data contain under 200,000 distinct CDR3 sequences, less than 15% of them seen just once; the ten biggest clones take up about 29%. CDR1 and CDR2 (germline): SNHLY, FYNNEI. The V segment lost 3 bases and the J segment 3 bases; nucleotides outside the gene matches: 12. The CDR3 consists of 17 residues. In its sample, this clonotype was seen many times. These data also featured in a second study, about T cells expressing NK-cell markers. From that paper: It was by 5'RACE template switching with UMIs that TCR beta cDNA was made. One of eight sequenced donors was HCMV-seronegative; the other seven were seropositive. Alpha-beta TCR T cells were the sole sorting target in several experiments, owing to an anti-gamma-delta TCR antibody. In more than 5 donors, dominant CD3+CD56+NKG2C+ clones formed about 1.0-7.5% of CD8+ cells.

The sample consisted of CD8+ T cells sorted from PBMCs, taken about 13 days after vaccination. The chain employs TRBV2 and TRBJ2-7; 9 nucleotides agree with TRBD2. This receptor was taken from a man aged 50 to 60 who received an inactivated influenza vaccine. The CDR3 region has the DNA TGTGCCAGCAGTGAGGGTAGCGGGGGTCCCTCCTTCTACGAGCAGTACTTC. It codes for CASSEGSGGPSFYEQYF. Full variable domain (rest looked up from reference TRBV2 and TRBJ2-7): EPEVTQTPSHQVTQMGQEVILRCVPISNHLYFYWYRQILGQKVEFLVSFYNNEISEKSEIFDDQFSVERPDGSNFTLKIRSTKLEDSAMYFCASSEGSGGPSFYEQYFGPGTRLTVT.